Listed here are 11 T cell receptor beta chains from one sample, sequenced in a study of T cells in Graves' hyperthyroidism and ophthalmopathy (dated by TCRdb to between 2019 and 2020). Library preparation used multiplex PCR. Sequencer: Illumina HiSeq 2000. TCR beta CDR3 regions were amplified from RNA transcripts. The TCR CDR3 was subjected to a first round of RT-PCR using the HTBI primer set and the Qiagen OneStep RT-PCR kit. TCRdb itself trimmed the public reads at Q25 with fastp, ran MiXCR and retained productive beta chains. Merged by CDR3 protein, the rows form single entries marked with the most common genes and DNA. This sample lists around 420,000 distinct CDR3 sequences; 15% to 19% were detected once. The ten biggest clones cover over 7.5% of the sample. The sample taken for sequencing was blood. The receptors here all came from a woman aged 18 to 35 with Graves' hyperthyroidism.

Turning to this clonotype: Sequence at one end of the junction differs from germline and may be a read error. The chain is built from TRBV9 and TRBJ2-7; the match to TRBD1 covers 7 bases. The CDR3 contains 14 residues. CDR1 SGDLS and CDR2 YYNGEE come from the germline V gene. The CDR3 nucleotides read TGTGCCAGGAGCGTAGACCCAGGGGGAAACGAGCAGTACTTC. This gives the protein CARSVDPGGNEQYF.

The chain recombines TRBV10-2 with TRBJ2-3, with 8 bases aligning to TRBD2. Germline loops: CDR1 WSHSY, CDR2 SAAADI. With V trimmed by 7 bases and J by 2 bases, 5 bases remained unmatched. This CDR3 comprises 14 residues. CDR3 protein: CASKERGLTDTQYF. In DNA, the CDR3 is TGCGCCAGCAAGGAGCGGGGGCTCACAGATACGCAGTATTTT.

This clonotype was counted many times. The chain uses TRBV11-3 and TRBJ2-7; D is uncertain. This CDR3 spans 15 amino acids. The germline V gene has CDR1 SGHNT and CDR2 YENEEA. The V end lost 4 bases, the J end lost 1 base, and 14 bases lay between the germline ends. The CDR3 coding sequence is TGTGCCAGCAGCTCCGATCCAGCAAAGTCCTACGAGCAGTACTTC. This gives the protein CASSSDPAKSYEQYF. Looking up the rest from reference TRBV11-3 and TRBJ2-7 gives the full variable domain: EAGVVQSPRYKIIEKKQPVAFWCNPISGHNTLYWYLQNLGQGPELLIRYENEEAVDDSQLPKDRFSAERLKGVDSTLKIQPAELGDSAVYLCASSSDPAKSYEQYFGPGTRLTVT.

The sample holds a few counts of this clonotype. J is TRBJ1-2 and V is TRBV5-6, with D unclear. Germline CDR1 and CDR2: SGHDT and YYEEEE. V shed 4 bases and J shed 6 bases, with 13 bases lying between them. This CDR3 has 13 residues. This CDR3 reads CASSLRPWDGYTF. In nucleotides, the CDR3 is TGTGCCAGCAGCCTCCGCCCCTGGGATGGCTACACCTTC.

This clonotype was seen many times. The chain uses TRBV12-3 or TRBV12-4 and TRBJ2-1; the D gene could be TRBD1 or TRBD2 (5 bases each). The CDR3 totals 16 residues. V lost 6 bases and J 3 bases, leaving 18 bases between the germline ends. DNA of the CDR3: TGTGCCAGCAGCCCCCGAGGGGAAAACCACTACAATGAGCAGTTCTTC. It specifies CASSPRGENHYNEQFF.

This clonotype has at least ten counts. The chain combines TRBV9 with TRBJ2-7, with a tentative D call TRBD2 (7 bases). CDR3 length equals 14 residues. CDR1 and CDR2 from the germline V gene are SGDLS and YYNGEE. The V and J ends lost 5 bases and 5 bases respectively, with 17 bases between them. The CDR3 spells CASSGGGGLNEQYF. Written as DNA, the CDR3 is TGTGCCAGCAGTGGTGGGGGGGGCCTCAACGAGCAGTACTTC.

In its sample, this clonotype was seen many times. CDR3 in DNA: TGTGCCAGCAGTTACTCCGGGGGCTTCGGCTACACCTTC. Translation: CASSYSGGFGYTF. The rearrangement uses TRBV6-5 and TRBJ1-2; weak D call: TRBD1 (6 bases). CDR1 is MNHEY and CDR2 is SVGAGI in the germline V gene. The CDR3 loop spans 13 amino acids. V was clipped by 0 bases and J by 8 bases, with 10 bases between them.

This clonotype was picked up many times. This chain links TRBV30 with TRBJ1-1; TRBD1 agrees at 9 bases. Looked up from germline, CDR1 is GTSNPN and CDR2 is SVGIG (reference sequence). The CDR3 is 14 amino acids. Losses at the gene ends were 4 bases for V and 5 bases for J; bases not matched to a gene: 8. The CDR3: CAWNQGDRETEAFF. The DNA of the CDR3 is TGTGCCTGGAATCAAGGGGACAGGGAGACTGAAGCTTTCTTT.

The rearrangement joins TRBV19 to TRBJ1-2; 7 bases are a match to TRBD1. The CDR3 spans 17 residues. J gave up 2 bases and V 6 bases, and 15 bases lay outside the gene matches. Germline loops: CDR1 LNHDA, CDR2 SQIVND (reference sequence). The CDR3 DNA is TGTGCCAGTAGAAGCTCAGGGGGGGCAGCCGTAAACTATGGCTACACCTTC. Amino acid sequence: CASRSSGGAAVNYGYTF.

V and J are TRBV5-1 and TRBJ1-2, with TRBD1 as a possible D gene (6 bases). Between the trimmed V and J ends, which lost 4 bases and 3 bases, there was a span of 13 bases. Germline V lookup: CDR1 SGHRS, CDR2 YFSETQ. This CDR3 region has 14 residues. The CDR3 coding sequence is TGCGCCAGCAGCGCAGAGCGGACAGACTATGGCTACACCTTC. This translates into CASSAERTDYGYTF.

Ten or more counts support this clonotype. This chain links TRBV20-1 with TRBJ2-7; 10 nucleotides agree with TRBD1. Germline CDR1 is DFQATT and CDR2 is SNEGSKA (reference sequence). The CDR3 is 14 residues long. With V trimmed by 2 bases and J by 4 bases, 5 bases remained unmatched. CDR3: CSARPPGQGYEQYF. The CDR3 bases are TGCAGTGCTAGACCCCCGGGACAGGGGTACGAGCAGTACTTC.